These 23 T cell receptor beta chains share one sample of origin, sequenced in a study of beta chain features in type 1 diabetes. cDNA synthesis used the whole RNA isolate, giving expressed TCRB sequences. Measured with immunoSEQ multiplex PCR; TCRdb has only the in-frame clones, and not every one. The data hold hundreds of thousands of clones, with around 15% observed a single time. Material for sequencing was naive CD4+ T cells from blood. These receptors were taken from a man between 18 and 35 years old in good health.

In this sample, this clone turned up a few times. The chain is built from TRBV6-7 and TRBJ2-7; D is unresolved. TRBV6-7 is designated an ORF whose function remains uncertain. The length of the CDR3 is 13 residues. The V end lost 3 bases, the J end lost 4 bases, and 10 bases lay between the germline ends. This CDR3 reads CASSYLQKYEQYF. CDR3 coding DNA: TGTGCCAGCAGTTATTTACAGAAGTACGAGCAGTACTTC.

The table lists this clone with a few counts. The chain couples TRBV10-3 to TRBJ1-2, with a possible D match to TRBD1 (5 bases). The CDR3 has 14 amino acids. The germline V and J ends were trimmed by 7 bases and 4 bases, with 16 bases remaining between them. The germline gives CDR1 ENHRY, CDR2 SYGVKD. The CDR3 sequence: CAITGAVVGYGYTF. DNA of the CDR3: TGTGCCATCACCGGGGCCGTCGTCGGCTATGGCTACACCTTC.

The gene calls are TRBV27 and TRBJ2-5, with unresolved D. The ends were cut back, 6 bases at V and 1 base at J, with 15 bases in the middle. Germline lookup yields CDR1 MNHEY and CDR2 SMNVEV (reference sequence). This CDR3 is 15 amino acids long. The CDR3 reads CASSSLSAGQETQYF. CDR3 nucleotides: TGTGCCAGCAGCTCCCTCTCGGCCGGCCAAGAGACCCAGTACTTC.

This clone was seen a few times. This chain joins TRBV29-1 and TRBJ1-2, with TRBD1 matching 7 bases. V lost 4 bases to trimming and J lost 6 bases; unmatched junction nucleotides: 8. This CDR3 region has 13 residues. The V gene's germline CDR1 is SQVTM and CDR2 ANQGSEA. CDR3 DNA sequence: TGCAGCGTTGGACAGGGAGCGTCGGATGGCTACACCTTC. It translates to CSVGQGASDGYTF.

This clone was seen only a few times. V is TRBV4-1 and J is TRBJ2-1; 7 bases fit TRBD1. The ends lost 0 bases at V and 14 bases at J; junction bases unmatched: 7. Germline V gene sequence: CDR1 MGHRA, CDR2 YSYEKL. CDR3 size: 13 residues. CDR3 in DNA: TGCGCCAGCAGCCAAGATAGACTTACAGGGGAGTTCTTC. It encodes CASSQDRLTGEFF.

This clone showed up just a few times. DNA of the CDR3: TGTGCCAGCACCCAGAGTAACTATGGCTACACCTTC. It encodes CASTQSNYGYTF. This rearrangement joins TRBV28 to TRBJ1-2; D is ambiguous. This CDR3 contains 12 residues. Trimming left V 7 bases short and J 1 base short, with 7 bases between. CDR1 and CDR2 from the germline V gene are MDHEN and SYDVKM.

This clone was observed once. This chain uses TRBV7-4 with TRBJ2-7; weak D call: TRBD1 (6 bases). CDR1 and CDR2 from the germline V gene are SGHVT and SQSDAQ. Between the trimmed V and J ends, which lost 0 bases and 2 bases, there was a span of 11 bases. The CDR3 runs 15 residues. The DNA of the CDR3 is TGTGCCAGCAGCTTAGCTGTCAGGGGCACCTACGAGCAGTACTTC. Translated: CASSLAVRGTYEQYF.

The CDR3 region has the DNA TGTGCCAGCAGCCAAGTTCCACTAGCGGGAGGCCATGAGCAGTTCTTC. Protein: CASSQVPLAGGHEQFF. V is TRBV14 and J is TRBJ2-1, with 12 nucleotides matching TRBD2. The length of the CDR3 is 16 residues. The J segment lost 8 bases and the V segment lost 1 base, leaving 6 bases of the junction unmatched. Germline CDR1 and CDR2: SGHDN and FVKESK. The full variable domain, its missing parts supplied by reference TRBV14 and TRBJ2-1, is EAGVTQFPSHSVIEKGQTVTLRCDPISGHDNLYWYRRVMGKEIKFLLHFVKESKQDESGMPNNRFLAERTGGTYSTLKVQPAELEDSGVYFCASSQVPLAGGHEQFFGPGTRLTVL.

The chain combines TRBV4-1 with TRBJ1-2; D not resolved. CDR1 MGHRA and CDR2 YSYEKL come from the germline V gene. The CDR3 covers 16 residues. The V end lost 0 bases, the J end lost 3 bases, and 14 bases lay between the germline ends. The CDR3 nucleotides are TGCGCCAGCAGCCAAGATCGGGCGGGGAGAGACTATGGCTACACCTTC. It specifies CASSQDRAGRDYGYTF.

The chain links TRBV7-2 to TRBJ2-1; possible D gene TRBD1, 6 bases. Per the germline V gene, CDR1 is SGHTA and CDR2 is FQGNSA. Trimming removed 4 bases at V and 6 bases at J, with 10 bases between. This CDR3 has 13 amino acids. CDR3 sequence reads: CASSSDRSNEQFF. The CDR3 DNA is TGTGCCAGCAGCTCGGACAGAAGCAATGAGCAGTTCTTC.

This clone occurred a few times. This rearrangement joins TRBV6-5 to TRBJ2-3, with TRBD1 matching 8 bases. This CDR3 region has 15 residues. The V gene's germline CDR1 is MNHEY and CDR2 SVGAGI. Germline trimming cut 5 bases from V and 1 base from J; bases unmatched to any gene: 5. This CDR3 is CASSPRQGRTDTQYF. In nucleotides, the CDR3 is TGTGCCAGCAGTCCGAGACAGGGGCGCACAGATACGCAGTATTTT.

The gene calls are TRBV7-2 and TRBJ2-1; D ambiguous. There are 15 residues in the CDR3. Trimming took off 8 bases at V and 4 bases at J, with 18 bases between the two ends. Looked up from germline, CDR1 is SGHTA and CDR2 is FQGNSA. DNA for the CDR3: TGTGCCAGCGGAGATGGTGGGGTAAGATACAATGAGCAGTTCTTC. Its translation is CASGDGGVRYNEQFF.

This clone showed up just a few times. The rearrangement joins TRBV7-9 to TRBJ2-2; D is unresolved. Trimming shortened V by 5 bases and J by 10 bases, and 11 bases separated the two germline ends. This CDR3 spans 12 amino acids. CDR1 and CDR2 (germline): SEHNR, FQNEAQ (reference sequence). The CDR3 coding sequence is TGTGCCAGCAGCCCCCAGGATGCGGAGCTGTTTTTT. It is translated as CASSPQDAELFF. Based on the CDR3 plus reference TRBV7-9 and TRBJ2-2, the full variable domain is DTGVSQNPRHKITKRGQNVTFRCDPISEHNRLYWYRQTLGQGPEFLTYFQNEAQLEKSRLLSDRFSAERPKGSFSTLEIQRTEQGDSAMYLCASSPQDAELFFGEGSRLTVL.

The CDR3 DNA sequence: TGTGCCAGCAGTGATTCAGGGGGAAGGACTGAAGCTTTCTTT. Encoded protein: CASSDSGGRTEAFF. The V gene is TRBV2, the J gene TRBJ1-1, with 7 nucleotides matching TRBD1. The germline V gene has CDR1 SNHLY and CDR2 FYNNEI. The CDR3 has 14 amino acids. The V segment lost 3 bases and the J segment 5 bases; nucleotides outside the gene matches: 6.

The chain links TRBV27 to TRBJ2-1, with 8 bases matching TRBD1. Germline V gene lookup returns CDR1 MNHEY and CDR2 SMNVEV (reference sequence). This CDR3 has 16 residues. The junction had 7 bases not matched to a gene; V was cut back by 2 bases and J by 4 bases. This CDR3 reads CASSLTRDRIYNEQFF. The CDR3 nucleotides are TGTGCCAGCAGTTTAACCCGGGACAGGATTTACAATGAGCAGTTCTTC.

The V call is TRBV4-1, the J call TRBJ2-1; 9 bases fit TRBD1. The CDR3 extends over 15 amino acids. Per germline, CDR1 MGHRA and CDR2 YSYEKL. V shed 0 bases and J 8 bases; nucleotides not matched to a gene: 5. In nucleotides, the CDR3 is TGCGCCAGCAGCCAAGATTGGGGACAGGGCTATGAGCAGTTCTTC. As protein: CASSQDWGQGYEQFF.

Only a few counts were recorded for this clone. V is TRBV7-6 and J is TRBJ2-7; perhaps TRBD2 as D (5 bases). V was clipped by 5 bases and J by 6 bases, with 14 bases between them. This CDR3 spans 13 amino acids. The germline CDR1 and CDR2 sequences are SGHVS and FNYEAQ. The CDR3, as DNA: TGTGCCAGCAGCACCCGGGCGGGTCGCGAGCAGTACTTC. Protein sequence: CASSTRAGREQYF.

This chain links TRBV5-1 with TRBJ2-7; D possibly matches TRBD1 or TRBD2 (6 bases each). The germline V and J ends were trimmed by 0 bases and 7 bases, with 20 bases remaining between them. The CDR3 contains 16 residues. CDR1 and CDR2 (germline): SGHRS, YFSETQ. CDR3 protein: CASSLGVAGQIEEQYF. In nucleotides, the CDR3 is TGCGCCAGCAGCTTGGGGGTGGCGGGACAAATCGAAGAGCAGTACTTC. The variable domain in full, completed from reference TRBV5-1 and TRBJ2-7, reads KAGVTQTPRYLIKTRGQQVTLSCSPISGHRSVSWYQQTPGQGLQFLFEYFSETQRNKGNFPGRFSGRQFSNSRSEMNVSTLELGDSALYLCASSLGVAGQIEEQYFGPGTRLTVT.

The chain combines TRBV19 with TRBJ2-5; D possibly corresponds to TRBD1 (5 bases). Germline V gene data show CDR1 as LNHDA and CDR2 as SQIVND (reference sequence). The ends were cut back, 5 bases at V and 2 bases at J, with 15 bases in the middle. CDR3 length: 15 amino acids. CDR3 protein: CASSLPRAGQETQYF. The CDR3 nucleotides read TGTGCCAGTAGTTTGCCCAGGGCTGGTCAAGAGACCCAGTACTTC.

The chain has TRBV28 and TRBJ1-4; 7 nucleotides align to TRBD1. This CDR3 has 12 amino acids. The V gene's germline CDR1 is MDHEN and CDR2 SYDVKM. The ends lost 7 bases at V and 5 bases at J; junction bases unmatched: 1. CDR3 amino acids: CASKQGNEKLFF. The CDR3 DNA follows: TGTGCCAGCAAACAGGGGAATGAAAAACTGTTTTTT.

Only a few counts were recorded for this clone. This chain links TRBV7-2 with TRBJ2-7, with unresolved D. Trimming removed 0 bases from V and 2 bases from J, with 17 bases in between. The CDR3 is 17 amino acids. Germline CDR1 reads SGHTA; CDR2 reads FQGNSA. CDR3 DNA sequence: TGTGCCAGCAGCTTAGCGACTTTTACTTCAGGCCCCTACGAGCAGTACTTC. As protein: CASSLATFTSGPYEQYF. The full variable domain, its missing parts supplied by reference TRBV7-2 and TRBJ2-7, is GAGVSQSPSNKVTEKGKDVELRCDPISGHTALYWYRQSLGQGLEFLIYFQGNSAPDKSGLPSDRFSAERTGGSVSTLTIQRTQQEDSAVYLCASSLATFTSGPYEQYFGPGTRLTVT.

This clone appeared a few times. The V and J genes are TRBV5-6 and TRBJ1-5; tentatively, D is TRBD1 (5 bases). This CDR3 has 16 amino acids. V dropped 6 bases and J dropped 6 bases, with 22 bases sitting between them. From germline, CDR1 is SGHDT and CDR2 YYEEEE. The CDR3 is CASTLLRRASSQPQHF. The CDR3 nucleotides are TGTGCCAGCACCCTTTTGCGCAGGGCGAGTAGTCAGCCCCAGCATTTT.

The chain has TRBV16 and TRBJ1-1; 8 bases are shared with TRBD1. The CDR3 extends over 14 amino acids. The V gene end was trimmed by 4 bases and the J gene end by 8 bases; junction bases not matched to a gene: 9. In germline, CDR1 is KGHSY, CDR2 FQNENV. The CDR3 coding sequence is TGTGCCAGCAGCCCTTGGACAGGGAATGTCGAAGCTTTCTTT. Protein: CASSPWTGNVEAFF.